The rows below give T cell receptor beta chains drawn from one sample of a study of control samples from healthy donors and cancer patients. The method was immunoSEQ multiplex PCR; TCRdb's version includes in-frame clones alone and lacks a portion of them. The sample shows about 120,000 clones, approximately 89% of them seen only once. The sequencing sample was made of blood. The receptors come from a young woman in good health. Each CDR3 is given with its conserved first and last residue. A D gene is named only where the DNA matches it firmly. Some rows have no size entry. The others give once, few or many, or a class for an expanded clone.

J	V	size	D	CDR3	DNA
TRBJ2-1	TRBV19	-	-	CASSDTVGSEQFF	TGTGCCAGTAGTGATACGGTGGGCAGTGAGCAGTTCTTC
TRBJ2-6	TRBV5-8	-	-	CASSLGQGITGANVLTF	TGTGCCAGCAGCTTAGGGCAGGGTATAACTGGGGCCAACGTCCTGACTTTC
TRBJ1-1	TRBV5-1	-	TRBD1	CASRTVRGQTEAFF	TGCGCCAGCAGGACAGTCCGGGGACAGACTGAAGCTTTCTTT
TRBJ2-1	TRBV28	once	TRBD2	CASRPSGGAYNEQFF	TGTGCCAGCAGACCGAGCGGGGGGGCCTACAATGAGCAGTTCTTC
TRBJ1-5	TRBV23-1	-	TRBD1	CASSHRVNRGGLRHQPQHF	TGCGCCAGCAGTCACCGCGTGAATAGAGGGGGCTTGAGGCATCAGCCCCAGCATTTT
TRBJ1-5	TRBV10-3	-	TRBD1	CAISEYPHDRVHQPQHF	TGTGCCATCAGTGAGTACCCTCACGACAGGGTACATCAGCCCCAGCATTTT
TRBJ2-1	TRBV11-2	-	TRBD2	CASSLEGTSPYNEQFF	TGTGCCAGCAGCTTAGAGGGGACTAGCCCTTACAATGAGCAGTTCTTC
TRBJ2-2	TRBV15	-	-	CATSRGAEVQSNTGELFF	TGTGCCACCAGCAGGGGGGCCGAGGTGCAGTCGAACACCGGGGAGCTGTTTTTT
TRBJ2-3	TRBV19	once	-	CASTPRGGTEVDTQYF	TGTGCCAGTACCCCCAGAGGGGGGACCGAGGTGGATACGCAGTATTTT
TRBJ1-1	TRBV14	-	-	CASSVGMNTEAFF	TGTGCCAGCAGCGTCGGGATGAACACTGAAGCTTTCTTT
TRBJ2-6	TRBV7-3	-	TRBD1	CASSLAQGTGANVLTF	TGTGCCAGCAGCTTAGCACAGGGGACTGGGGCCAACGTCCTGACTTTC
TRBJ1-4	TRBV6-6	-	-	CATRRIPLEKLFF	TGTGCCACTCGACGGATCCCCCTTGAAAAACTGTTTTTT
TRBJ1-2	TRBV30	-	-	CAWSGPGLRGYTF	TGTGCCTGGAGTGGTCCGGGGCTAAGAGGCTACACCTTC
TRBJ1-1	TRBV7-9	hyperexpanded	TRBD1	CASSDHFQGAEAFF	TGTGCCAGCAGCGACCACTTCCAGGGGGCTGAAGCTTTCTTT
TRBJ1-6	TRBV7-8	-	-	CASSLDRSYNSPLHF	TGTGCCAGCAGCTTAGACCGCTCCTATAATTCACCCCTCCACTTT
TRBJ1-5	TRBV28	once	-	CASSFPDQPQHF	TGTGCCAGCAGTTTCCCGGATCAGCCCCAGCATTTT
TRBJ2-3	TRBV30	-	TRBD2	CACSGRPTDTQYF	TGTGCCTGTAGCGGGAGGCCCACAGATACGCAGTATTTT
TRBJ2-2	TRBV28	-	-	CASNRANTGELFF	TGTGCCAGCAATAGGGCGAACACCGGGGAGCTGTTTTTT
TRBJ1-3	TRBV24-1	-	-	CATSEGGSGNTIYF	TGTGCCACCAGTGAAGGGGGATCTGGAAACACCATATATTTT
TRBJ1-6	TRBV21-1	-	-	CASSKALRGPRIQGSYNSPLHF	TGTGCCAGCAGCAAAGCCCTCAGGGGTCCCCGGATACAGGGCTCCTATAATTCACCCCTCCACTTT
TRBJ1-1	TRBV6-5	-	-	CASTQVGSHGAFF	TGTGCCAGCACCCAAGTGGGCAGCCATGGGGCTTTCTTT
TRBJ2-3	TRBV27	-	TRBD2	CASSFLRELGTDTQYF	TGTGCCAGCAGTTTTCTGCGGGAGTTGGGCACAGATACGCAGTATTTT
TRBJ2-2	TRBV5-1	-	TRBD1	CASSLPDGTGLDTGELFF	TGCGCCAGCAGTCTCCCGGACGGGACAGGGCTGGACACCGGGGAGCTGTTTTTT
TRBJ2-3	TRBV7-3	once	-	CASSLGPGRADTQYF	TGTGCCAGCAGCTTAGGTCCAGGGCGCGCAGATACGCAGTATTTT
TRBJ1-1	TRBV12-1	-	-	CASSFEGGNLKGLEAFF	TGTGCCAGCAGCTTTGAAGGGGGAAATTTGAAGGGGCTTGAAGCTTTCTTT
TRBJ2-3	TRBV7-2	-	TRBD1	CASSSNRGADTQYF	TGTGCCAGCAGCTCAAACAGGGGCGCAGATACGCAGTATTTT
TRBJ2-1	TRBV7-2	-	-	CASSLSRVQSIEQFF	TGTGCCAGCAGCTTATCACGGGTGCAGTCCATTGAGCAGTTCTTC
TRBJ1-4	TRBV6-1	-	TRBD1	CASSETGTATNEKLFF	TGTGCCAGCAGTGAGACAGGGACCGCAACTAATGAAAAACTGTTTTTT
TRBJ2-5	TRBV5-1	-	-	CASSLPQETQYF	TGCGCCAGCAGCTTGCCCCAAGAGACCCAGTACTTC
TRBJ2-1	TRBV9	-	TRBD2	CASSVTSGGPYNEQFF	TGTGCCAGCAGCGTGACTAGCGGGGGGCCCTACAATGAGCAGTTCTTC